This record looks at one T cell receptor (beta chain) sequence and its context. The antigen is unknown. V trimming: 5 bases; J trimming: 1 base; junction bases outside the gene matches: 7. Germline-derived CDR1 and CDR2 are SEHNR and FQNEAQ (reference sequence). The CDR3 totals 15 residues. This sample stems from a study of cytomegalovirus exposure and HLA in healthy donors. Study-wide context: Most donors, more than 80% of more than 300 genotyped, fell in the Caucasian-associated ancestry cluster. Findings and caveats of the study: Under in vitro conditions, a few CMV-associated chains were confirmed as specific for CMV antigens.

Both 60 Vbeta primers and 13 Jbeta primers went into the PCR. Clones were read by immunoSEQ multiplex PCR, and TCRdb kept only the in-frame ones, dropping some. This sample has 150,000 to 200,000 clones, with around 80% found just once. The clonotype comes from a woman aged 25 to 39 in good health and CMV-seropositive. The sample consisted of PBMCs. This sequence joins TRBV7-9 and TRBJ1-1; TRBD1 aligns across 7 bases. The CDR3 coding sequence is TGTGCCAGCAGCCCTCGGACAGGTAGGAACACTGAAGCTTTCTTT. Residues: CASSPRTGRNTEAFF.